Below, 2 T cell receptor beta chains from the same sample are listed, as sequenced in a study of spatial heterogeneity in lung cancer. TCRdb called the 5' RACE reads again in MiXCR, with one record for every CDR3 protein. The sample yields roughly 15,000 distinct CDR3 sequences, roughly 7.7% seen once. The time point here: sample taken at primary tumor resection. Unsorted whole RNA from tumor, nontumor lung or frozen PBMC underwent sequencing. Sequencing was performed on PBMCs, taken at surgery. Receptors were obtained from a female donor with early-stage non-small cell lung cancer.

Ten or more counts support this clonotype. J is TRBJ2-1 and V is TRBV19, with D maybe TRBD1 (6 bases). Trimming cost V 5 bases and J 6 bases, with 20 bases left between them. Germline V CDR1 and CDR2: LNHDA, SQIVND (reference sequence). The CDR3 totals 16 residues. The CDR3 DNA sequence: TGTGCCAGTAGTGGGGGCCTACGGGGACACTCCAATGAGCAGTTCTTC. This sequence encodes CASSGGLRGHSNEQFF.

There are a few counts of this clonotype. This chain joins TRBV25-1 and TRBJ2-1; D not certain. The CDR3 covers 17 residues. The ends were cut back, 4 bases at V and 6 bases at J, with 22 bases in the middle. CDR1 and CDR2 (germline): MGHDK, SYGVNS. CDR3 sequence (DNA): TGTGCCAGCAGTGGGGTCTTTGGGCAGGTTTACCCCAATGAGCAGTTCTTC. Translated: CASSGVFGQVYPNEQFF.